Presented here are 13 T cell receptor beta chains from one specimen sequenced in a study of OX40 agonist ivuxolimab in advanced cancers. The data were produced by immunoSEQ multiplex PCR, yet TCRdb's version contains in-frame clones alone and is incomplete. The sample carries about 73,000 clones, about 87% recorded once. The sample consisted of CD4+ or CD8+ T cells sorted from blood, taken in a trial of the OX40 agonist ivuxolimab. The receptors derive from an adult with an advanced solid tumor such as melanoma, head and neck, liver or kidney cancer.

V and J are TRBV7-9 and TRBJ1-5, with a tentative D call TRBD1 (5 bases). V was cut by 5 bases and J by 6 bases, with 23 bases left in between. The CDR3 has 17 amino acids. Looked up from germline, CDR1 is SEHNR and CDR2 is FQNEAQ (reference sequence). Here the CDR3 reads CASSPGNGGPLGQPQHF. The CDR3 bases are TGTGCCAGCAGCCCCGGCAATGGGGGACCCTTGGGTCAGCCCCAGCATTTT.

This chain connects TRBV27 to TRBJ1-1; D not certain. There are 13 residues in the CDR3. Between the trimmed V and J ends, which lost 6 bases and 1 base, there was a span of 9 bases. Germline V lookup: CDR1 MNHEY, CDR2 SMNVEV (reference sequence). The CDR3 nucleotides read TGTGCCAGCAGCGTTCAGAGGAACACTGAAGCTTTCTTT. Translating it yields CASSVQRNTEAFF.

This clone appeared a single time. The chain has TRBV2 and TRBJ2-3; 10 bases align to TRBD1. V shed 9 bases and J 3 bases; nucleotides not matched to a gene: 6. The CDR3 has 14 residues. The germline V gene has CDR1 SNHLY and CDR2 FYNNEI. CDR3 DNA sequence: TGTGCCAGGGGGGACAGGGGAGCAACAGATACGCAGTATTTT. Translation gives CARGDRGATDTQYF.

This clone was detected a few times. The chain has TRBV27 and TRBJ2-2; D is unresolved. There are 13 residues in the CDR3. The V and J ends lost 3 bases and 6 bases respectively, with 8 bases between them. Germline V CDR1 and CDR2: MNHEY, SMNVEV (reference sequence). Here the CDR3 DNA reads TGTGCCAGCAGTTTCGGCGCGGCCGGGGAGCTGTTTTTT. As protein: CASSFGAAGELFF.

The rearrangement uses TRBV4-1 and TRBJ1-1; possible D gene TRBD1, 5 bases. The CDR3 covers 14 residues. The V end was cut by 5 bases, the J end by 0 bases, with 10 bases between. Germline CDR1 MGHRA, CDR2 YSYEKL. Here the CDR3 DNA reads TGCGCCAGCAGCAGCCCGGACATGAACACTGAAGCTTTCTTT. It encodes CASSSPDMNTEAFF.

The CDR3 region is CASNGRDTKPPYSNQPQHF. CDR3 nucleotides: TGCGCCAGCAACGGCCGGGACACAAAGCCCCCTTATAGCAATCAGCCCCAGCATTTT. The chain combines TRBV23-1 with TRBJ1-5; tentative D call: TRBD1 (6 bases). TRBV23-1 is flagged as an ORF with uncertain function. The CDR3 totals 19 residues. Trimming left V 7 bases short and J 0 bases short, with 25 bases between.

The CDR3 loop is CASSALGGASGYTF. The CDR3 coding sequence is TGTGCCAGCAGCGCATTAGGGGGGGCGTCTGGCTACACCTTC. The chain recombines TRBV6-1 with TRBJ1-2; D is possibly TRBD1 (6 bases). The germline V gene encodes CDR1 MNHNS and CDR2 SASEGT. The CDR3 runs to 14 residues. The ends were cut back, 6 bases at V and 7 bases at J, with 18 bases in the middle.

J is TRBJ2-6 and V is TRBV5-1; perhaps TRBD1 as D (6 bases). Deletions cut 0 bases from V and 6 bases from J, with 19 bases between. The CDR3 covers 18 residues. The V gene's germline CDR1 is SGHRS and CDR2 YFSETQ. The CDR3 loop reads CASSLEDPGHGPANVLTF. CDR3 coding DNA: TGCGCCAGCAGCTTGGAAGATCCGGGACACGGACCGGCCAACGTCCTGACTTTC.

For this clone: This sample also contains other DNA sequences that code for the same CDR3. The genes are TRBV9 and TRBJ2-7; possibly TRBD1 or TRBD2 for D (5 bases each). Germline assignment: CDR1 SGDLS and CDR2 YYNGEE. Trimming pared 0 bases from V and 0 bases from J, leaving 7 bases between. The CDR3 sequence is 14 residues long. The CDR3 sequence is CASSVGGSSYEQYF. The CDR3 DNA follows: TGTGCCAGCAGCGTAGGGGGGAGCTCCTACGAGCAGTACTTC.

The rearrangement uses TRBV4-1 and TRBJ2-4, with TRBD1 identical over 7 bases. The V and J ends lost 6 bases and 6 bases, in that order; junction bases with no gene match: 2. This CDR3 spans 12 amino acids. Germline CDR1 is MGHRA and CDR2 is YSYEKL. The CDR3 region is CASRGTVNIQYF. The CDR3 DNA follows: TGCGCCAGCAGAGGGACAGTAAACATTCAGTACTTC.

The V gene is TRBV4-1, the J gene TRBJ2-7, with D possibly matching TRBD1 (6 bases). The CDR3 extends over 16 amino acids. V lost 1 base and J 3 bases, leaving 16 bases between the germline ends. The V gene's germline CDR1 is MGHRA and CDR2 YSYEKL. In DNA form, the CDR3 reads TGCGCCAGCAGCCAAGTGACGACAGGACCCCACTACGAGCAGTACTTC. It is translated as CASSQVTTGPHYEQYF.

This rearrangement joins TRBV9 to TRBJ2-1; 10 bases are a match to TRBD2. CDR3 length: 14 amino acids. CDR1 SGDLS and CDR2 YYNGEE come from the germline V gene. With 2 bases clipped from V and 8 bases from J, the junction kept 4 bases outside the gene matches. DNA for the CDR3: TGTGCCAGCAGCGTCATTGGACTAGCGGATGAGCAGTTCTTC. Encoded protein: CASSVIGLADEQFF.

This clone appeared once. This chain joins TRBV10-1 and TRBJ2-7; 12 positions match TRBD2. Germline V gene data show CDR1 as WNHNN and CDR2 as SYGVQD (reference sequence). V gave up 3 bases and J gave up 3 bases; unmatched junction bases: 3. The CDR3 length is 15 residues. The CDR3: CASSDGLAGYYEQYF. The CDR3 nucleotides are TGCGCCAGCAGTGACGGACTAGCGGGATACTACGAGCAGTACTTC.